Listed below are T cell receptor beta chains from one sample, sequenced in a study of shared clonotypes between healthy human individuals. The repertoire was sequenced with immunoSEQ multiplex PCR; TCRdb's copy has only in-frame clones and lacks some. This table holds some 2,500,000 clones, approximately 93% found once. The material sequenced was naive CD4+ T cells from PBMCs. The receptors stem from a man aged 18 to 30 in good health. Some clones in this sample may be carry-over from other donors' samples. Each CDR3 is given with its conserved first and last residue. A D gene is named only where the DNA matches it firmly. Where a row states a size, it is once, few, many or the class of an expanded clone; other rows omit it.

v_gene: TRBV4-2; j_gene: TRBJ2-1; abundance: once; d_gene: .; CDR3nt: TGTGCCAGCAGCCAAGGACGCAGCTCCTACAATGAGCAGTTCTTC; CDR3aa: CASSQGRSSYNEQFF
v_gene: TRBV18; j_gene: TRBJ1-5; abundance: .; d_gene: .; CDR3nt: TGTGCCAGCTCCCCTTTACAGGGTAGCAATCAGCCCCAGCATTTT; CDR3aa: CASSPLQGSNQPQHF
v_gene: TRBV2; j_gene: TRBJ1-5; abundance: .; d_gene: TRBD1; CDR3nt: TGTGCCAGCACCGAAGGCAGGGGGCCCAATCAGCCCCAGCATTTT; CDR3aa: CASTEGRGPNQPQHF
v_gene: TRBV7-3; j_gene: TRBJ2-2; abundance: .; d_gene: .; CDR3nt: TGTGCCAGCAGCTTATTGGGAGCGAGCGGGGAGCTGTTTTTT; CDR3aa: CASSLLGASGELFF
v_gene: TRBV29-1; j_gene: TRBJ2-1; abundance: .; d_gene: .; CDR3nt: TGCAGCGTTAAATCCCGGGGCGGGCACAATGAGCAGTTCTTC; CDR3aa: CSVKSRGGHNEQFF
v_gene: TRBV7-2; j_gene: TRBJ1-1; abundance: .; d_gene: .; CDR3nt: TGTGCCAGCAGCTTAGCGGGGTTCACTGAAGCTTTCTTT; CDR3aa: CASSLAGFTEAFF
v_gene: TRBV6-5; j_gene: TRBJ1-5; abundance: .; d_gene: .; CDR3nt: TGTGCCAGCAGAGCGGGACCGAGTTTGCCCCAGCATTTT; CDR3aa: CASRAGPSLPQHF
v_gene: TRBV27; j_gene: TRBJ2-7; abundance: once; d_gene: TRBD1; CDR3nt: TGTGCCAGCAGTTTATGGTTTCAGGGACAGGGGGCGAACGAGCAGTACTTC; CDR3aa: CASSLWFQGQGANEQYF
v_gene: TRBV28; j_gene: TRBJ2-5; abundance: .; d_gene: TRBD2; CDR3nt: TGTGCCAGCCTAGCGGGAGGGGGGGAGACCCAGTACTTC; CDR3aa: CASLAGGGETQYF
v_gene: TRBV5-1; j_gene: TRBJ2-5; abundance: .; d_gene: TRBD2; CDR3nt: TGCGCCAGTACCCCATCGGGAGGGCGAGAGACCCAGTACTTC; CDR3aa: CASTPSGGRETQYF
v_gene: TRBV14; j_gene: TRBJ2-7; abundance: .; d_gene: .; CDR3nt: TGTGCCAGCAGCAGTGGGGGGTACGAGCAGTACTTC; CDR3aa: CASSSGGYEQYF
v_gene: TRBV12-2; j_gene: TRBJ2-6; abundance: .; d_gene: .; CDR3nt: TGTGCAAGTCGCTTTACGCTCACACAAAGTCGGGCCAACGTCCTGACTTTC; CDR3aa: CASRFTLTQSRANVLTF
v_gene: TRBV5-1; j_gene: TRBJ1-3; abundance: .; d_gene: .; CDR3nt: TGCGCCAGCAGCTCAACAGGGACCTCTGGAAACACCATATATTTT; CDR3aa: CASSSTGTSGNTIYF
v_gene: TRBV6-5; j_gene: TRBJ2-1; abundance: .; d_gene: TRBD1; CDR3nt: TGTGCCAGCAGTTACAGGGGACAGGGCCCCAATGAGCAGTTCTTC; CDR3aa: CASSYRGQGPNEQFF
v_gene: TRBV6-5; j_gene: TRBJ2-2; abundance: .; d_gene: .; CDR3nt: TGTGCCAGCATGGTACCTGCGAACACCGGGGAGCTGTTTTTT; CDR3aa: CASMVPANTGELFF
v_gene: TRBV5-1; j_gene: TRBJ2-7; abundance: once; d_gene: TRBD2; CDR3nt: TGCGCCAGCAGCCGGGGACTAGCGGGAGGGATATCCTACGAGCAGTACTTC; CDR3aa: CASSRGLAGGISYEQYF
v_gene: TRBV6-1; j_gene: TRBJ2-1; abundance: once; d_gene: .; CDR3nt: TGTGCCAGCAGTTTGGACAGTTACAATGAGCAGTTCTTC; CDR3aa: CASSLDSYNEQFF
v_gene: TRBV27; j_gene: TRBJ2-5; abundance: .; d_gene: .; CDR3nt: TGTGCCAGCAGTTTATCGTACCCAGAGACCCAGTACTTC; CDR3aa: CASSLSYPETQYF
v_gene: TRBV30; j_gene: TRBJ2-5; abundance: .; d_gene: .; CDR3nt: TGTGCCTGGAGTGTGCAAAGCCAAGAGACCCAGTACTTC; CDR3aa: CAWSVQSQETQYF
v_gene: TRBV28; j_gene: TRBJ1-5; abundance: .; d_gene: TRBD1; CDR3nt: TGTGCCAGCAGTTTCCAAGGACAGGGGGAAGGCCAGCCCCAGCATTTT; CDR3aa: CASSFQGQGEGQPQHF
v_gene: TRBV11-2; j_gene: TRBJ2-2; abundance: .; d_gene: TRBD2; CDR3nt: TGTGCCAGCAGCTTGTCACTAGCGGGAGGAACCGGGGAGCTGTTTTTT; CDR3aa: CASSLSLAGGTGELFF
v_gene: TRBV29-1; j_gene: TRBJ1-2; abundance: .; d_gene: TRBD1; CDR3nt: TGCAGCGTCAGACAGGGGGCGGGTGGCTACACCTTC; CDR3aa: CSVRQGAGGYTF
v_gene: TRBV19; j_gene: TRBJ1-5; abundance: once; d_gene: .; CDR3nt: TGTGCCAGTAGTACGGAAGGTGGTCAGCCCCAGCATTTT; CDR3aa: CASSTEGGQPQHF
v_gene: TRBV15; j_gene: TRBJ2-2; abundance: .; d_gene: .; CDR3nt: TGTGCCACCAGCAGAGATCTTGCGGAGGCGGGCACCGGGGAGCTGTTTTTT; CDR3aa: CATSRDLAEAGTGELFF
v_gene: TRBV5-1; j_gene: TRBJ2-3; abundance: .; d_gene: TRBD2; CDR3nt: TGCGCCAGCAGCTTTAGCGGGTACGGGGGAGATACGCAGTATTTT; CDR3aa: CASSFSGYGGDTQYF
v_gene: TRBV4-1; j_gene: TRBJ2-5; abundance: .; d_gene: TRBD2; CDR3nt: TGCGCCAGCAGCCAAGATCCGGGAGGGCCAGGGGAGACCCAGTACTTC; CDR3aa: CASSQDPGGPGETQYF
v_gene: TRBV7-2; j_gene: TRBJ2-2; abundance: .; d_gene: TRBD2; CDR3nt: TGTGCCAATAGCGGGAGGGCCAGCACCGGGGAGCTGTTTTTT; CDR3aa: CANSGRASTGELFF
v_gene: TRBV2; j_gene: TRBJ2-2; abundance: few; d_gene: .; CDR3nt: TGTGCCAGCAGTGAAGCGCTCCCATCCGGGGAGCTGTTTTTT; CDR3aa: CASSEALPSGELFF
v_gene: TRBV5-4; j_gene: TRBJ1-2; abundance: once; d_gene: TRBD1; CDR3nt: TGTGCCAGCAGCTCGCCCCAGGGGGCGCGTGGCTACACCTTC; CDR3aa: CASSSPQGARGYTF
v_gene: TRBV20-1; j_gene: TRBJ2-5; abundance: .; d_gene: .; CDR3nt: TGCAGTGCTAGAGATCACACGACCCAGTACTTC; CDR3aa: CSARDHTTQYF
v_gene: TRBV25-1; j_gene: TRBJ1-3; abundance: .; d_gene: TRBD1; CDR3nt: TGTGCCAGCGCCCCGACAGGGGCCGGAAACACCATATATTTT; CDR3aa: CASAPTGAGNTIYF
v_gene: TRBV7-9; j_gene: TRBJ1-1; abundance: .; d_gene: .; CDR3nt: TGTGCCAGCAGCTTTGACCCGAACACTGAAGCTTTCTTT; CDR3aa: CASSFDPNTEAFF
v_gene: TRBV5-1; j_gene: TRBJ2-2; abundance: .; d_gene: TRBD2; CDR3nt: TGCGCCAGCGCCCGTATAGCGGGAAAAGACACCGGGGAGCTGTTTTTT; CDR3aa: CASARIAGKDTGELFF
v_gene: TRBV29-1; j_gene: TRBJ1-3; abundance: .; d_gene: TRBD1; CDR3nt: TGCAGCGTTGCGGGACAGTTAGGAAACACCATATATTTT; CDR3aa: CSVAGQLGNTIYF
v_gene: TRBV5-1; j_gene: TRBJ2-7; abundance: .; d_gene: .; CDR3nt: TGCGCCAGCAGCCCTTATCCCCCGGGGGCGAACGAGCAGTACTTC; CDR3aa: CASSPYPPGANEQYF